This T cell receptor (beta chain) was recovered during a study of blood T cell repertoires in COVID-19. Study summary: Acute and convalescent COVID-19 samples came from the United States, Italy and Spain. PBMCs, B-cell-depleted T cells, or T cells provided the cDNA or gDNA that made up the material.

Donors in Cohort 3 who had recovered were those with two negative PCRs, healthcare professional clearance, or resolution of their symptoms. The CDR3 is made up of 13 amino acids. Germline assignment: CDR1 SGHDN and CDR2 FVKESK. V dropped 2 bases and J dropped 6 bases, with 8 bases sitting between them. Produced via immunoSEQ multiplex PCR; TCRdb's table is partial and in-frame only. The table has 150,000 to 200,000 clones, about nine tenths seen once. This sequence originates from a woman under 30 who had recovered from COVID-19. The chain combines TRBV14 with TRBJ2-1, with D uncertain. The sample consisted of PBMCs or T cells enriched from blood (not recorded which). CDR3 in amino acids: CASSQHSLNEQFF. CDR3 in DNA: TGTGCCAGCAGCCAACATAGCCTCAATGAGCAGTTCTTC.